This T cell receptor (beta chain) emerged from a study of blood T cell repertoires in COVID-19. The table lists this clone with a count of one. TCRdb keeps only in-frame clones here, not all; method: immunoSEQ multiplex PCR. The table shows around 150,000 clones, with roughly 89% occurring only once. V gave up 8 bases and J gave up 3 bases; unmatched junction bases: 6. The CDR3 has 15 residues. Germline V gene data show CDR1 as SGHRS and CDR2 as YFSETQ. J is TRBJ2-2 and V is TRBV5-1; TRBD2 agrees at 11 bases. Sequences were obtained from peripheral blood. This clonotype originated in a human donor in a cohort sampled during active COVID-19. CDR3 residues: CASKGTSGYTGELFF. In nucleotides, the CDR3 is TGCGCCAGTAAAGGGACTAGCGGTTACACCGGGGAGCTGTTTTTT.